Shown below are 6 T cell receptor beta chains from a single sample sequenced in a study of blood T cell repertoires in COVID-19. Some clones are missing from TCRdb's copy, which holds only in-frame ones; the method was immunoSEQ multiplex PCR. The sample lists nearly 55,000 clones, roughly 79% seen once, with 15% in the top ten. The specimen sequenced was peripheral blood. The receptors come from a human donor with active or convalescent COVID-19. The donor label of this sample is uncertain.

The CDR3 nucleotides are TGTGCCAGCAGTCCGCGTGGTAGCGGGAGCTCCCTGGGCTCCTACGAGCAGTACTTC. Amino acid sequence: CASSPRGSGSSLGSYEQYF. The chain uses TRBV27 and TRBJ2-7, with TRBD2 matching over 9 bases. Germline V gives CDR1 MNHEY, CDR2 SMNVEV (reference sequence). The CDR3 spans 19 residues. The V and J ends lost 5 bases and 0 bases, in that order; junction bases with no gene match: 17.

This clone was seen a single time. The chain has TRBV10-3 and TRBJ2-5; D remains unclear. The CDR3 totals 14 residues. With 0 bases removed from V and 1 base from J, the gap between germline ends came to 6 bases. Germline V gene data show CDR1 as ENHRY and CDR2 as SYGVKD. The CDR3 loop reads CAISESILQETQYF. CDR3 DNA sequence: TGTGCCATCAGTGAGTCTATACTCCAAGAGACCCAGTACTTC.

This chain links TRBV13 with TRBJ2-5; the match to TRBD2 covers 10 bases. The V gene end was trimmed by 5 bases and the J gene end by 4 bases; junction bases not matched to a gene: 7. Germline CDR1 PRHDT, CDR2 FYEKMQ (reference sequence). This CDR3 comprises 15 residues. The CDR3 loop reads CASSPRLAGGETQYF. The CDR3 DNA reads TGTGCCAGCAGCCCCCGGTTAGCGGGAGGAGAGACCCAGTACTTC.

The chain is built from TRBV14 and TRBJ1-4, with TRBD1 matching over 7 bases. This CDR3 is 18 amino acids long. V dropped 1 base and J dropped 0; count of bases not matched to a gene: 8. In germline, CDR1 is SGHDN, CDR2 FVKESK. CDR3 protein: CASSQVPRDRATNEKLFF. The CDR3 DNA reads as TGTGCCAGCAGCCAAGTGCCCCGGGACAGAGCAACTAATGAAAAACTGTTTTTT.

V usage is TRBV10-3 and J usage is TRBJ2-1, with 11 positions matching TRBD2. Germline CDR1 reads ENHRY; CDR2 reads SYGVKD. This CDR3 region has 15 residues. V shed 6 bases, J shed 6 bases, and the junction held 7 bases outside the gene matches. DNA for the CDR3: TGTGCCATCAGGCCTACTAGCGGGAGTGGCAATGAGCAGTTCTTC. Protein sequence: CAIRPTSGSGNEQFF.

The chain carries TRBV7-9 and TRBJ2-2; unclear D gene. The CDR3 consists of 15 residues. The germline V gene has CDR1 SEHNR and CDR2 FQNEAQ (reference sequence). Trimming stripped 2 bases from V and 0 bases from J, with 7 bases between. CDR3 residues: CASSLSVTNTGELFF. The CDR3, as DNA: TGTGCCAGCAGCTTAAGCGTGACGAACACCGGGGAGCTGTTTTTT.